This T cell receptor beta chain came from a study of human T cells and chemical hapten exposure. General study results and limits: Clustering by CDR3 similarity yielded significantly more large clusters from expanded TCRs than controls. After DPC sensitization, TCRs above 1 in 1000 frequency showed no change.

This clonotype was detected many times. Its target is not known. Time point noted: patch test 1, 2 weeks after DPC sensitization. Described treatment: therapeutic diphenylcyclopropenone sensitization with weekly scalp DPC. MiXCR, run by TCRdb on the RACE reads, gives a single entry per CDR3 protein. The data show approximately 71,000 distinct CDR3 sequences, 9.8% seen once. CDR3 length equals 13 residues. With 5 bases removed from V and 2 bases from J, the gap between germline ends came to 10 bases. Germline V lookup: CDR1 SGHAT, CDR2 FQDESV (reference sequence). The chain combines TRBV11-1 with TRBJ2-7; D is undetermined. The receptor's source is a woman aged 40-49 years with alopecia areata. Some clones in this sample may be carry-over from other donors' samples. The input for sequencing was whole blood, taken in connection with sensitization to the hapten diphenylcyclopropenone (DPC). This CDR3 is CASSLGIPYEQYF. The CDR3, as DNA: TGTGCCAGCAGCCTTGGGATTCCCTACGAGCAGTACTTC.